This T cell receptor (beta chain) was sequenced during a study of T cells in Graves' hyperthyroidism and ophthalmopathy. Broader study findings: Most thyroid-expanded clonotypes above 0.001 were also found in blood.

Notes on this clonotype: What it binds is not known.

Amplified TCR beta CDR3 regions derived from RNA transcripts. The TCR CDR3 first-round RT-PCR relied on the HTBI primer set. TCRdb redid the calling of the multiplex PCR reads with MiXCR, one entry per CDR3 protein. The sample includes hundreds of thousands of distinct CDR3 sequences, 15% to 17% of them seen just once. A roughly 9.3 ml volume of fresh peripheral blood provided the PBMCs. This CDR3 comprises 17 residues. Germline CDR1 SGHDN, CDR2 FVKESK. V was clipped by 3 bases and J by 0 bases, with 18 bases between them. The sequenced material came from blood. This receptor was obtained from a woman under 30 with Graves' hyperthyroidism that later progressed to Graves' ophthalmopathy. The chain carries TRBV14 and TRBJ2-7; tentative D call: TRBD2 (5 bases). CDR3 coding DNA: TGTGCCAGCAGCCATCTCGATGAGGGCAGGAGCTCCTACGAGCAGTACTTC. It is translated as CASSHLDEGRSSYEQYF.